The rows below give T cell receptor beta chains drawn from one sample of a study of T cell clones after liver transplantation. Profiled with immunoSEQ multiplex PCR; TCRdb holds only in-frame clones, not every one. The data show 40,000 to 65,000 clones, with 84% seen just once and around 8.5% held by the top ten. The starting material was CD4+ T cells from blood, obtained before liver transplant. All receptors come from a human donor who received a liver transplant. Each CDR3 is given with its conserved first and last residue. D genes are given only for firm matches. For some rows the clone size is stated as once, few or many, or as a class when expanded; others skip it.

- - TRBJ2-1 TRBV30 CAWPGGPYNEQFF TGTGCCTGGCCCGGGGGGCCCTACAATGAGCAGTTCTTC
- - TRBJ2-3 TRBV11-3 CASSFGDTQYF TGTGCCAGCAGCTTTGGAGATACGCAGTATTTT
- - TRBJ2-7 TRBV7-8 CASSPRGLPRQWHF TGTGCCAGCAGCCCTAGGGGACTTCCACGTCAATGGCACTTC
TRBD2 - TRBJ2-1 TRBV7-6 CASSPLPSGTVYNEQFF TGTGCCAGCAGCCCTCTCCCTAGCGGGACTGTCTACAATGAGCAGTTCTTC
TRBD2 - TRBJ2-7 TRBV20-1 CSARGGEQYF TGCAGTGCACGGGGGGGCGAGCAGTACTTC
- - TRBJ1-1 TRBV29-1 CSYTQGSGGNTEAFF TGCAGCTATACACAGGGATCTGGAGGGAACACTGAAGCTTTCTTT
- - TRBJ1-3 TRBV18 CASSTIGNRVSGSGNTIYF TGTGCCAGCTCTACAATTGGAAACAGGGTATCAGGCTCTGGAAACACCATATATTTT
TRBD2 - TRBJ2-5 TRBV28 CASSSPSGGSKTQYF TGTGCCAGCAGTTCCCCTAGCGGGGGTTCGAAGACCCAGTACTTC
TRBD2 - TRBJ2-7 TRBV5-6 CASSFSGSPYEQYF TGTGCCAGCAGCTTCAGCGGGAGTCCCTACGAGCAGTACTTC
- once TRBJ1-2 TRBV27 CASSPRPTRSYGYTF TGTGCCAGCAGTCCTCGACCAACCCGTAGCTATGGCTACACCTTC
- - TRBJ1-1 TRBV11-1 CASSLGLSVNTEAFF TGTGCCAGCAGCTTAGGGCTCAGCGTGAACACTGAAGCTTTCTTT
- - TRBJ1-1 TRBV5-4 CASSFSAVMNTEAFF TGTGCCAGCAGCTTTAGTGCAGTCATGAACACTGAAGCTTTCTTT
TRBD1 - TRBJ2-3 TRBV6-1 CASSDLAGTGPDTQYF TGTGCCAGCAGTGATCTCGCCGGGACAGGGCCAGATACGCAGTATTTT
TRBD2 - TRBJ2-7 TRBV7-8 CASSPGLAGAYEQYF TGTGCCAGCAGCCCAGGACTAGCGGGAGCCTACGAGCAGTACTTC
- - TRBJ2-2 TRBV7-2 CASSPRSEYTGELFF TGTGCCAGCAGCCCACGGTCCGAATACACCGGGGAGCTGTTTTTT
TRBD1 - TRBJ1-6 TRBV18 CASSPRDRVNSPLHF TGTGCCAGCTCACCGCGGGACAGGGTCAATTCACCCCTCCACTTT
- - TRBJ1-3 TRBV4-3 CASSQEWRLTHSGNTIYF TGCGCCAGCAGCCAAGAGTGGCGCCTAACTCACTCTGGAAACACCATATATTTT
TRBD1 - TRBJ2-7 TRBV15 CATSEDRVGEQYF TGTGCCACCAGCGAGGACAGGGTGGGCGAGCAGTACTTC
TRBD2 - TRBJ2-5 TRBV7-3 CASSLTGTSGTQYF TGTGCCAGCAGCTTAACCGGGACTAGCGGGACCCAGTACTTC
TRBD2 - TRBJ2-5 TRBV11-2 CASSSTSGLAGHPQETQYF TGTGCCAGCAGCTCCACTTCCGGACTAGCGGGACACCCACAAGAGACCCAGTACTTC
- - TRBJ2-3 TRBV10-3 CAISDQGGGNFGTDTQYF TGTGCCATCAGCGACCAGGGGGGCGGTAATTTCGGCACAGATACGCAGTATTTT
TRBD1 few TRBJ1-5 TRBV28 CASSFGTGSGNQPQHF TGTGCCAGCAGTTTTGGGACAGGGTCCGGAAATCAGCCCCAGCATTTT
- - TRBJ2-7 TRBV6-6 CASSYPGTYEQYF TGTGCCAGCAGTTACCCGGGGACCTACGAGCAGTACTTC
TRBD1 - TRBJ1-2 TRBV28 CASRGQGAGTF TGTGCCAGCAGGGGACAGGGGGCAGGGACCTTC
TRBD1 - TRBJ2-5 TRBV5-1 CASSLAGRGQSQETQYF TGCGCCAGCAGCTTGGCAGGCAGGGGGCAATCTCAAGAGACCCAGTACTTC
TRBD2 - TRBJ2-1 TRBV5-1 CASSFSLTGTSYNEQFF TGCGCCAGCAGCTTTTCCCTTACCGGGACTAGCTACAATGAGCAGTTCTTC
- - TRBJ1-4 TRBV6-5 CASSRHNEKLFF TGTGCCAGCAGTCGCCATAATGAAAAACTGTTTTTT
TRBD1 - TRBJ1-1 TRBV5-4 CASETIDRESEAFF TGTGCCAGCGAAACAATTGACAGGGAAAGTGAAGCTTTCTTT
- - TRBJ1-4 TRBV4-1 CASSQNSETNEKLFF TGCGCCAGCAGCCAAAACTCCGAAACTAATGAAAAACTGTTTTTT
- - TRBJ2-1 TRBV6-1 CASSELVGTHNEQFF TGTGCCAGCAGTGAATTGGTAGGCACACACAATGAGCAGTTCTTC
- - TRBJ2-3 TRBV7-3 CASSSLTTDTQYF TGTGCCAGCAGCTCCCTGACCACAGATACGCAGTATTTT
TRBD1 - TRBJ2-3 TRBV7-9 CASSSDRVGNPDTQYF TGTGCCAGCAGCTCGGACAGGGTGGGCAATCCAGATACGCAGTATTTT
TRBD2 - TRBJ2-7 TRBV28 CASSLTSGRVYEQYF TGTGCCAGCAGTTTAACTAGCGGGAGGGTCTACGAGCAGTACTTC
- - TRBJ2-5 TRBV4-1 CASSRASQETQYF TGCGCCAGCAGCCGGGCCAGCCAAGAGACCCAGTACTTC
TRBD2 - TRBJ2-5 TRBV19 CASSLAGSKETQYF TGTGCCAGTAGTCTAGCGGGATCCAAAGAGACCCAGTACTTC
TRBD2 - TRBJ2-3 TRBV2 CASRKTSGGSTDTQYF TGTGCCAGCAGAAAGACTAGCGGAGGGAGCACAGATACGCAGTATTTT
TRBD2 - TRBJ2-7 TRBV14 CASSQGRGVFEQYF TGTGCCAGCAGCCAAGGGCGGGGGGTCTTCGAGCAGTACTTC
- - TRBJ2-1 TRBV4-2 CASSQEIRGAAGEQFF TGTGCCAGCAGCCAAGAGATTAGAGGCGCGGCGGGTGAGCAGTTCTTC
- - TRBJ2-5 TRBV18 CASSPLGQETQYF TGTGCCAGCTCACCATTAGGTCAAGAGACCCAGTACTTC
- - TRBJ2-5 TRBV5-1 CASSLREKETQYF TGCGCCAGCAGCTTAAGAGAGAAAGAGACCCAGTACTTC
TRBD2 - TRBJ2-5 TRBV10-2 CATSGLAGGPGQETQYF TGCGCCACCTCAGGGCTAGCGGGAGGGCCAGGACAAGAGACCCAGTACTTC
- few TRBJ2-7 TRBV21-1 CASNEQYF TGTGCCAGCAACGAGCAGTACTTC
- - TRBJ1-5 TRBV7-2 CASSLWASGTVGHQPQHF TGTGCCAGCAGCTTATGGGCTTCCGGGACCGTCGGTCATCAGCCCCAGCATTTT
TRBD1 - TRBJ2-7 TRBV18 CASSPGTVGGYEQYF TGTGCCAGCTCGCCCGGGACAGTAGGGGGTTACGAGCAGTACTTC
TRBD2 - TRBJ2-3 TRBV4-3 CASSQDVGAGGYTQYF TGCGCCAGCAGCCAAGATGTTGGAGCGGGAGGGTATACGCAGTATTTT
TRBD1 - TRBJ2-7 TRBV19 CASSIQGATYEQYF TGTGCCAGTAGTATACAGGGGGCAACCTACGAGCAGTACTTC
- once TRBJ2-7 TRBV19 CASTSNPGTSYEQYF TGTGCCAGTACCTCCAATCCCGGGACTTCCTACGAGCAGTACTTC
- - TRBJ2-7 TRBV6-5 CASEGRWPYEQYF TGTGCCAGCGAGGGGCGGTGGCCCTACGAGCAGTACTTC
- - TRBJ1-1 TRBV7-3 CASQRTTDTEAFF TGTGCCAGCCAACGGACCACGGACACTGAAGCTTTCTTT
- - TRBJ2-5 TRBV19 CATADRKGETQYF TGTGCCACCGCGGACCGCAAGGGGGAGACCCAGTACTTC
- - TRBJ1-4 TRBV25-1 CASSERGNEKLFF TGTGCCAGCAGTGAACGGGGTAATGAAAAACTGTTTTTT
TRBD2 - TRBJ2-1 TRBV7-9 CARGTSGSGDEQFF TGTGCCCGAGGGACTAGCGGGAGTGGGGATGAGCAGTTCTTC
TRBD2 once TRBJ2-5 TRBV5-4 CASSPGASGRSKTQYF TGTGCCAGCAGCCCGGGGGCTAGCGGGAGGAGTAAGACCCAGTACTTC
- few TRBJ2-5 TRBV19 CASSIEGGETQYF TGTGCCAGTAGTATCGAGGGGGGAGAGACCCAGTACTTC